This T cell receptor beta chain is drawn from a study of T-cell reconstitution after alpha-beta-depleted transplantation in children. Construction of the TCRbeta library involved unique molecular identifiers. MiXCR, applied by TCRdb to the PCR reads, yields one record per CDR3 protein. The data show about 640,000 distinct CDR3 sequences, with 16% seen just once and 1.1% held by the top ten. CDR3 length: 15 amino acids. V shed 2 bases, J shed 0 bases, and the junction held 2 bases outside the gene matches. Germline assignment: CDR1 KGHDR and CDR2 SFDVKD. This receptor was obtained from a human donor who donated a stem cell graft to a child with acute myeloid leukemia. The chain employs TRBV24-1 and TRBJ2-7; 8 bases map to TRBD1. This material consisted of PBMCs from the stem cell graft donor, taken from the stem cell graft. The CDR3, as DNA: TGTGCCACCAGTGATTCTACAGGGGGCTCCTACGAGCAGTACTTC. It encodes CATSDSTGGSYEQYF.